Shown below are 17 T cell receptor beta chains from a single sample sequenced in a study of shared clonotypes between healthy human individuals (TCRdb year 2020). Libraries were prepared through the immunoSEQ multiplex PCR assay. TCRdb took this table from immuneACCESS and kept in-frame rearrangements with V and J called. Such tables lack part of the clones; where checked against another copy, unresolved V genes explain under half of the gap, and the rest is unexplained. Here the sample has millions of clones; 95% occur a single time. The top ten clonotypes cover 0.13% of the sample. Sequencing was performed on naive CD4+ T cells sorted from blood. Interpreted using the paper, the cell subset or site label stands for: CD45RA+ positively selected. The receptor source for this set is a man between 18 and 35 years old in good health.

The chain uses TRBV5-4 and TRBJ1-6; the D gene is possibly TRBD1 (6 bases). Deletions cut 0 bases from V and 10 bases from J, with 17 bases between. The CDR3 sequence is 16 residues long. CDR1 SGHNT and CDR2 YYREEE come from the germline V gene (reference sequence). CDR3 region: CASSLGDTGYGSPLHF. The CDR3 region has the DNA TGTGCCAGCAGCTTGGGGGACACCGGCTATGGGTCACCCCTCCACTTT.

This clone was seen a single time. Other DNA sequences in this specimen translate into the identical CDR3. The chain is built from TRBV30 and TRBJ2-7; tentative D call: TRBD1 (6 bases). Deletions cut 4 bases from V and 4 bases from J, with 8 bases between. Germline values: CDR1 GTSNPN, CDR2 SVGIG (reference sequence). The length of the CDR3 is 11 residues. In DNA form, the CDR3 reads TGTGCCTGGAACAGGGAGTACGAGCAGTACTTC. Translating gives CAWNREYEQYF.

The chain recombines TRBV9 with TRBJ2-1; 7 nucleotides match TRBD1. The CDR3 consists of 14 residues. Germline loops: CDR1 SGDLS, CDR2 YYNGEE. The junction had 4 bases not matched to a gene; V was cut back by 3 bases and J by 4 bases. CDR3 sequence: CASSAGQVYNEQFF. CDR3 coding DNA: TGTGCCAGCAGCGCCGGACAGGTTTACAATGAGCAGTTCTTC.

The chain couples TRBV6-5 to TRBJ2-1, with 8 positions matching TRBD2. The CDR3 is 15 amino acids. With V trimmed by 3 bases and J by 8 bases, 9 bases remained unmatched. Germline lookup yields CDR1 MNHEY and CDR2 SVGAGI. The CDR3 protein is CASSYPGLGVDEQFF. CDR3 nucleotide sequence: TGTGCCAGCAGTTATCCGGGACTAGGTGTTGATGAGCAGTTCTTC.

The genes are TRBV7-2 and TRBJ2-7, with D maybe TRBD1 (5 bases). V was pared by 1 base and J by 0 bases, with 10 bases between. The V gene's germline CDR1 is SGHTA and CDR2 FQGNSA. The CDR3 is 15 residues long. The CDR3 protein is CASSLEGRDSYEQYF. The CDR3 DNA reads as TGTGCCAGCAGCTTAGAGGGCAGGGACTCCTACGAGCAGTACTTC.

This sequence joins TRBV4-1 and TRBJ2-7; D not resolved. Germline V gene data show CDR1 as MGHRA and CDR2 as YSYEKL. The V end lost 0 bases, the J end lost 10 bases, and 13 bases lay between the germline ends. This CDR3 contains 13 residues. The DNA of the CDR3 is TGCGCCAGCAGCCAAGACCGTCAGAGAATACAGTACTTC. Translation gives CASSQDRQRIQYF.

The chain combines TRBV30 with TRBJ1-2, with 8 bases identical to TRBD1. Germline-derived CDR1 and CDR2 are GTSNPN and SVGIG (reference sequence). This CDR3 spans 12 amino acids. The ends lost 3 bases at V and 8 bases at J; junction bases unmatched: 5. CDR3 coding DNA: TGTGCCTGGAGCCTTACAGGGGGAGGCTACACCTTC. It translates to CAWSLTGGGYTF.

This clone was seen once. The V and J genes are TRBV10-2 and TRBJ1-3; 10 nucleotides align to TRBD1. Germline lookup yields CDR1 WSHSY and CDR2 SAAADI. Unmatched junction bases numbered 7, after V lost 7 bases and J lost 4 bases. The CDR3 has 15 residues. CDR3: CASTFDRGQGNTIYF. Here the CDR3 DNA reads TGCGCCAGCACCTTCGACAGGGGGCAAGGAAACACCATATATTTT.

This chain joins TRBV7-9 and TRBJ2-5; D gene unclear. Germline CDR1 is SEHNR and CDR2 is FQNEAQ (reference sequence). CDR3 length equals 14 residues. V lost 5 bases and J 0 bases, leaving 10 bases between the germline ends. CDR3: CASSRTPNQETQYF. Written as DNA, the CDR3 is TGTGCCAGCAGCCGGACGCCTAACCAAGAGACCCAGTACTTC.

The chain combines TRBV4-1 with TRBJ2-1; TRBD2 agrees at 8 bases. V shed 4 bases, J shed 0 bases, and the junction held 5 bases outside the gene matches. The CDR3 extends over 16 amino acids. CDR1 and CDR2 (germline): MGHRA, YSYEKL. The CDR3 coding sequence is TGCGCCAGCAGCCGAATTCTAGCGGGCTCCTACAATGAGCAGTTCTTC. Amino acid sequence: CASSRILAGSYNEQFF.

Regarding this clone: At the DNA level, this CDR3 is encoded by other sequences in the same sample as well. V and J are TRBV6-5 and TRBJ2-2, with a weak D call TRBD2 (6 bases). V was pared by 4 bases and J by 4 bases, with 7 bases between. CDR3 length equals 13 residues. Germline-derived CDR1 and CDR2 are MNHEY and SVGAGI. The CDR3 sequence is CASSSGVTGELFF. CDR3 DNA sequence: TGTGCCAGCAGTTCGGGGGTCACCGGGGAGCTGTTTTTT.

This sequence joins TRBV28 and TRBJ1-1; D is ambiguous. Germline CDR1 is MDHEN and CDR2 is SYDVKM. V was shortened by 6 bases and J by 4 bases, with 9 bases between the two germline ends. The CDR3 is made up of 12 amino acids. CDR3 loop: CASSGRTTEAFF. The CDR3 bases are TGTGCCAGCAGCGGGCGGACCACTGAAGCTTTCTTT.

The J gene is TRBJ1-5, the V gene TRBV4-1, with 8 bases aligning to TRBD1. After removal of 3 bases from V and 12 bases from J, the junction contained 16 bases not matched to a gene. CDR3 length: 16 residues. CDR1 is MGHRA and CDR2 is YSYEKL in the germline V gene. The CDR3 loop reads CASSQFPGQDPRGQHF. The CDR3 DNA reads TGCGCCAGCAGCCAGTTTCCGGGACAGGACCCGAGGGGCCAGCATTTT.

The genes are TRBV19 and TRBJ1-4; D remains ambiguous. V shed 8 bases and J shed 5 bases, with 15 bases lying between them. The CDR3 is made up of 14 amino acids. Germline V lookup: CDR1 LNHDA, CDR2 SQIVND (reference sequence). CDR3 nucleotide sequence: TGTGCCAGTCGGAGGCAGGCCCTAAATGAAAAACTGTTTTTT. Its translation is CASRRQALNEKLFF.

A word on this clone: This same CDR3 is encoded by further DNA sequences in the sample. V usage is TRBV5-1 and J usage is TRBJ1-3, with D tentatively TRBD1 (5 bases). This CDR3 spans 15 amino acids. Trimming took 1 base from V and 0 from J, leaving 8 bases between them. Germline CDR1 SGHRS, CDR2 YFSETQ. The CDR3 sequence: CASSLSGSSGNTIYF. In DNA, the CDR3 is TGCGCCAGCAGCTTGTCAGGGAGCTCTGGAAACACCATATATTTT.

CDR3 residues: CATLGLAGANEQFF. CDR3 coding DNA: TGTGCCACCCTGGGACTAGCGGGAGCTAATGAGCAGTTCTTC. The rearrangement joins TRBV19 to TRBJ2-1; TRBD2 agrees at 14 bases. V lost 10 bases, J lost 7 bases, and 6 bases stayed unmatched. Germline lookup yields CDR1 LNHDA and CDR2 SQIVND (reference sequence). The CDR3 extends over 14 amino acids.

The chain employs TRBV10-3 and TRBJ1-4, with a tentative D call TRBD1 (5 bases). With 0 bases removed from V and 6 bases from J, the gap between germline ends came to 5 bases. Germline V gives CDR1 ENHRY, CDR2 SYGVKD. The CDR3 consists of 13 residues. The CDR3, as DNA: TGTGCCATCAGTGAGTCAGGGGATGAAAAACTGTTTTTT. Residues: CAISESGDEKLFF.